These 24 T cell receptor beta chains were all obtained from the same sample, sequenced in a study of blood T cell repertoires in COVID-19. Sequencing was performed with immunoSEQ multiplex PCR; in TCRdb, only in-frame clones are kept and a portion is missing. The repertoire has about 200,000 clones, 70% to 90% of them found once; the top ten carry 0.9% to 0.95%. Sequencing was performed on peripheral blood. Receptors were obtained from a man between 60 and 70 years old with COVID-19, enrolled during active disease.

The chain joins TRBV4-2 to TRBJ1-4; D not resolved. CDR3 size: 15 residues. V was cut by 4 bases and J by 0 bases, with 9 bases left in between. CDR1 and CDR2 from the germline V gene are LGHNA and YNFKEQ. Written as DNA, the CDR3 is TGTGCCAGCAGCCTGCAGTCTGCAACTAATGAAAAACTGTTTTTT. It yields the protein CASSLQSATNEKLFF.

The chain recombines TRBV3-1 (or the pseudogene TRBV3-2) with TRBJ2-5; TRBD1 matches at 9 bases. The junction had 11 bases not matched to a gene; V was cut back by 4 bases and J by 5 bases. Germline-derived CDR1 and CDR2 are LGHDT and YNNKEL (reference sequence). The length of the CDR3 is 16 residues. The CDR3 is CASSRLGTGSAETQYF. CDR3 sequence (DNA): TGTGCCAGCAGCCGCCTCGGGACAGGGTCTGCGGAGACCCAGTACTTC.

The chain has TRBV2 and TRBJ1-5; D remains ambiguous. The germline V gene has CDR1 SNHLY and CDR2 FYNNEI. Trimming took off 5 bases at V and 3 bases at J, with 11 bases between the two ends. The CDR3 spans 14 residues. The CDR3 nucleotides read TGTGCCAGCAGTCTACTGAGCTTCAATCAGCCCCAGCATTTT. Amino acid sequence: CASSLLSFNQPQHF.

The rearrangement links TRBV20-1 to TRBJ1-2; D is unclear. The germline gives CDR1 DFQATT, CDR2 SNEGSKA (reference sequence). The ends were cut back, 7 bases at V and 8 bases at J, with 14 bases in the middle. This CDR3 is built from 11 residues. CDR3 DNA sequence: TGCAGTGTTAAGAGCACTTCCGGCTACACCTTC. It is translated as CSVKSTSGYTF.

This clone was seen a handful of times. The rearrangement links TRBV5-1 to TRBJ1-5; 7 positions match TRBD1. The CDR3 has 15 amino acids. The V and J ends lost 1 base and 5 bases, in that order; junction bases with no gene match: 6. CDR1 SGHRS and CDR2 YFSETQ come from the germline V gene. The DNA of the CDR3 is TGCGCCAGCAGCTTGTTCGGACAGGTGGATCAGCCCCAGCATTTT. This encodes CASSLFGQVDQPQHF.

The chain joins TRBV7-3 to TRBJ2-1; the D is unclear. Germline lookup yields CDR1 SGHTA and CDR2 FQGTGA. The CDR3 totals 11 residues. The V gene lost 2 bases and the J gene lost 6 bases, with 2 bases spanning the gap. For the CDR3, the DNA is TGTGCCAGCAGCTTACGCAATGAGCAGTTCTTC. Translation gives CASSLRNEQFF. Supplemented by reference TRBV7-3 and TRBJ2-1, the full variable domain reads GAGVSQTPSNKVTEKGKYVELRCDPISGHTALYWYRQSLGQGPEFLIYFQGTGAADDSGLPNDRFFAVRPEGSVSTLKIQRTERGDSAVYLCASSLRNEQFFGPGTRLTVL.

The CDR3 sequence is CASSLGLGNTEAFF. CDR3 DNA sequence: TGTGCCAGTAGTCTCGGACTGGGGAACACTGAAGCTTTCTTT. The gene calls are TRBV19 and TRBJ1-1; no reliable D call. Germline loops: CDR1 LNHDA, CDR2 SQIVND (reference sequence). The V end was cut by 5 bases, the J end by 1 base, with 11 bases between. This CDR3 comprises 14 residues.

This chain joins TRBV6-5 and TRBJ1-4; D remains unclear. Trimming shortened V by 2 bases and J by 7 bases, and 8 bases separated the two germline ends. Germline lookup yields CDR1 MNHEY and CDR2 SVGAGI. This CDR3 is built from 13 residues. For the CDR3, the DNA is TGTGCCAGCAGTTACGTCAAGAGTGAAAAACTGTTTTTT. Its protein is CASSYVKSEKLFF.

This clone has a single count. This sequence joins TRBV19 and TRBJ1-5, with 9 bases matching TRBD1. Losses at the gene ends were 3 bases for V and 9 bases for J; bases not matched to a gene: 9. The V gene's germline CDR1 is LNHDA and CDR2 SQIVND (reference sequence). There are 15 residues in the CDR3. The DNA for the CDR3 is TGTGCCAGTAGTATGGACAGGGGAACGAGGCGGCCCCAGCATTTT. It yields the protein CASSMDRGTRRPQHF.

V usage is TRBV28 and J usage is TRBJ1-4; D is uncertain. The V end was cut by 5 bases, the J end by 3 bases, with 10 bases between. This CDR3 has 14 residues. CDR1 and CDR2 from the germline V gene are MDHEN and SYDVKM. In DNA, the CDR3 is TGTGCCAGCAGTCCGCCACGGTCTAATGAAAAACTGTTTTTT. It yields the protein CASSPPRSNEKLFF.

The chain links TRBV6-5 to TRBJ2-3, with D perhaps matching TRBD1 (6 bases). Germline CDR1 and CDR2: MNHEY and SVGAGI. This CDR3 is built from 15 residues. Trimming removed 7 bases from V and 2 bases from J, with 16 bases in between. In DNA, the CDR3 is TGTGCCAGCATCCCAGGGGAGTGGGACACAGATACGCAGTATTTT. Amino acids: CASIPGEWDTDTQYF.

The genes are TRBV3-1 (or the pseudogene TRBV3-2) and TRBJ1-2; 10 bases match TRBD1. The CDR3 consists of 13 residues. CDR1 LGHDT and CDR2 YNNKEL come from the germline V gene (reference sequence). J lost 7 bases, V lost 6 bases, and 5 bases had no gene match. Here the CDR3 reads CASSPGQGGGYTF. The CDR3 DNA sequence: TGTGCCAGCAGTCCCGGACAGGGGGGTGGCTACACCTTC.

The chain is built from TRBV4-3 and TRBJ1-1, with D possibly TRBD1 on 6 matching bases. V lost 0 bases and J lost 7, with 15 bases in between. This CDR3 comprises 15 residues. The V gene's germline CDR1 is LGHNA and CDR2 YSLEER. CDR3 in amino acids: CASSQEVMGAVEAFF. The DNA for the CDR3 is TGCGCCAGCAGCCAAGAGGTCATGGGGGCGGTTGAAGCTTTCTTT.

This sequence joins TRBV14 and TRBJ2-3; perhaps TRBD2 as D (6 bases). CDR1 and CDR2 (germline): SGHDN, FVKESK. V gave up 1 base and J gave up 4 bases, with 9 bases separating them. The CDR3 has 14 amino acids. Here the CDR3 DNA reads TGTGCCAGCAGCCAAGGACTAGTCCCAGATACGCAGTATTTT. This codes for CASSQGLVPDTQYF.

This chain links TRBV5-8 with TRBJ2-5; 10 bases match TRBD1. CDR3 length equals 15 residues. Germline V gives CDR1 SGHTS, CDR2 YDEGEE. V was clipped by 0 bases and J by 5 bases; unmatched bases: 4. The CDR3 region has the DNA TGTGCCAGCAGCTTGGGACAGGGGGCGCGGGAGACCCAGTACTTC. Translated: CASSLGQGARETQYF.

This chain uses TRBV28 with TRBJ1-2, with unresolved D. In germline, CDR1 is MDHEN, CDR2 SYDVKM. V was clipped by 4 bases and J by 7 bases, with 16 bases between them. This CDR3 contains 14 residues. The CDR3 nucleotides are TGTGCCAGCAGTTCCGGGGAGGCCTTATCTGGCTACACCTTC. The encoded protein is CASSSGEALSGYTF.

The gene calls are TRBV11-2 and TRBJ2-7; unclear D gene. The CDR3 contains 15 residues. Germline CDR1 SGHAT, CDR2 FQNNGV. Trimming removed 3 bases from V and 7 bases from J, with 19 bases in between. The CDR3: CASSFTPSVVGEQYF. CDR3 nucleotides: TGTGCCAGCAGCTTTACGCCCTCTGTTGTCGGTGAGCAGTACTTC.

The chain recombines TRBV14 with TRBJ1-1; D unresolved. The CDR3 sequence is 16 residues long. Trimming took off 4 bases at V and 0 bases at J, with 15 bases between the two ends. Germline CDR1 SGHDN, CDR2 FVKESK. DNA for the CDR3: TGTGCCAGCAGCCCCTATAAACAGATAATGAACACTGAAGCTTTCTTT. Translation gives CASSPYKQIMNTEAFF.

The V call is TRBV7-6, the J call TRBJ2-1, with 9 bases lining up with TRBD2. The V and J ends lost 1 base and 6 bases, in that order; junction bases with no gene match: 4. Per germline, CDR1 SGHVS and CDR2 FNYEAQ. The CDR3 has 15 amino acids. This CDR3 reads CASSLEGGRGNEQFF. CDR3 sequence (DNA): TGTGCCAGCAGCTTAGAGGGCGGGAGGGGCAATGAGCAGTTCTTC.

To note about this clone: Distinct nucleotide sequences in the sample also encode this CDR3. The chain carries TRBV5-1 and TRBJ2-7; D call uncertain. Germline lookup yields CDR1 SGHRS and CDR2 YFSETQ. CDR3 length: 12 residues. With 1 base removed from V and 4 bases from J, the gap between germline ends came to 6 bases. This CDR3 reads CASSLTSYEQYF. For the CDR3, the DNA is TGCGCCAGCAGCTTGACGAGTTACGAGCAGTACTTC.

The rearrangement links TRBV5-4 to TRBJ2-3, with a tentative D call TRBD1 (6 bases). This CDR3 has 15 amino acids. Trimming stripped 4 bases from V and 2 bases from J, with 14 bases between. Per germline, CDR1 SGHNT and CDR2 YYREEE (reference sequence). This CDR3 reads CASSGGRESTDTQYF. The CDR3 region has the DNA TGTGCCAGCAGCGGGGGCAGAGAGTCCACAGATACGCAGTATTTT.

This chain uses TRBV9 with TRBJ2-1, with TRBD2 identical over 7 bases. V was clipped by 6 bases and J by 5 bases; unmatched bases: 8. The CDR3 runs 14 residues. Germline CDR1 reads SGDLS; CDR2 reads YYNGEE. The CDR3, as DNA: TGTGCCAGCAAGAAGGGAGGGACCGACAATGAGCAGTTCTTC. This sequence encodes CASKKGGTDNEQFF.

CDR3 DNA sequence: TGTGCCAGCTCCTCTAGGGGGGGTACGGGCTACACCTTC. Its protein is CASSSRGGTGYTF. This chain links TRBV6-5 with TRBJ1-2; D perhaps matches TRBD1 (6 bases). V lost 8 bases to trimming and J lost 8 bases, with 18 bases between them. Germline assignment: CDR1 MNHEY and CDR2 SVGAGI. This CDR3 contains 13 residues.

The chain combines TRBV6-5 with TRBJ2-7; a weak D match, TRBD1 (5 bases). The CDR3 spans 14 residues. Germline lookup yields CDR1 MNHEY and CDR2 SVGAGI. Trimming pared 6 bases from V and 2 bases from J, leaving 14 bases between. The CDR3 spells CASRKGVGAYEQYF. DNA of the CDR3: TGTGCCAGCAGGAAAGGGGTTGGCGCCTACGAGCAGTACTTC.